These 18 T cell receptor beta chains originate from one sample sequenced in a study of blood T cell repertoires in COVID-19. The assay was immunoSEQ multiplex PCR, and TCRdb's table has in-frame clones only and misses some. Seen here are about 100,000 clones, about 86% observed once, and the top ten hold 10% to 15%. The sequencing input was peripheral blood. The receptors shown here come from a woman in her sixties or seventies in a cohort sampled during active or convalescent COVID-19.

The chain couples TRBV7-4 to TRBJ2-2; 9 positions agree with TRBD1. Looked up from germline, CDR1 is SGHVT and CDR2 is SQSDAQ. This CDR3 contains 14 residues. V shed 7 bases, J shed 5 bases, and the junction held 5 bases outside the gene matches. DNA of the CDR3: TGTGCCAGCACCTACAGGGGGCAAACCGGGGAGCTGTTTTTT. Amino acids: CASTYRGQTGELFF.

This chain uses TRBV18 with TRBJ2-3; D gene ambiguous. V was shortened by 0 bases and J by 1 base, with 8 bases between the two germline ends. The length of the CDR3 is 15 residues. Per the germline V gene, CDR1 is KGHSH and CDR2 is LQKENI. For the CDR3, the DNA is TGTGCCAGCTCACCACCTGTCGGAGGCACAGATACGCAGTATTTT. Encoded protein: CASSPPVGGTDTQYF.

V and J are TRBV7-9 and TRBJ2-7; 9 positions match TRBD1. This CDR3 spans 15 amino acids. J gave up 2 bases and V 5 bases, and 7 bases lay outside the gene matches. Germline loops: CDR1 SEHNR, CDR2 FQNEAQ (reference sequence). The chain's CDR3 is CASSLTGTGTYEQYF. CDR3 bases: TGTGCCAGCAGCCTGACCGGGACAGGGACCTACGAGCAGTACTTC. The whole variable domain, remainder taken from reference TRBV7-9 and TRBJ2-7, is DTGVSQNPRHKITKRGQNVTFRCDPISEHNRLYWYRQTLGQGPEFLTYFQNEAQLEKSRLLSDRFSAERPKGSFSTLEIQRTEQGDSAMYLCASSLTGTGTYEQYFGPGTRLTVT.

This chain uses TRBV27 with TRBJ2-7; TRBD2 is a possible D gene (5 bases). There are 14 residues in the CDR3. Between the trimmed V and J ends, which lost 4 bases and 2 bases, there was a span of 12 bases. Germline V gene data show CDR1 as MNHEY and CDR2 as SMNVEV (reference sequence). CDR3 residues: CASSYGEDTYEQYF. The CDR3 bases are TGTGCCAGCAGTTACGGGGAAGACACCTACGAGCAGTACTTC.

V gene TRBV10-3 combines with J gene TRBJ2-1; TRBD2 matches 15 bases. Germline V gene data show CDR1 as ENHRY and CDR2 as SYGVKD. Germline trimming cut 4 bases from V and 8 bases from J; bases unmatched to any gene: 9. The CDR3 extends over 17 amino acids. The CDR3 is CAISVATGTSGGYEQFF. The DNA for the CDR3 is TGTGCCATCAGTGTGGCCACAGGGACTAGCGGGGGGTATGAGCAGTTCTTC.

This chain links TRBV2 with TRBJ1-1, with D perhaps matching TRBD1 (5 bases). V was shortened by 6 bases and J by 1 base, with 12 bases between the two germline ends. Germline CDR1 reads SNHLY; CDR2 reads FYNNEI. The CDR3 extends over 14 amino acids. The CDR3 sequence is CASSQQVQNTEAFF. DNA of the CDR3: TGTGCCAGCAGCCAACAGGTACAGAACACTGAAGCTTTCTTT.

In DNA form, the CDR3 reads TGCGCCAGCAGCCAGTTAGCGGGCTATCAAGAGACCCAGTACTTC. Translation: CASSQLAGYQETQYF. This sequence joins TRBV5-1 and TRBJ2-5, with 7 positions matching TRBD2. The CDR3 consists of 15 residues. CDR1 SGHRS and CDR2 YFSETQ come from the germline V gene. Trimming took 4 bases from V and 2 from J; bases not matched to a gene: 8. Full variable domain (outside the CDR3, taken from reference TRBV5-1 and TRBJ2-5): KAGVTQTPRYLIKTRGQQVTLSCSPISGHRSVSWYQQTPGQGLQFLFEYFSETQRNKGNFPGRFSGRQFSNSRSEMNVSTLELGDSALYLCASSQLAGYQETQYFGPGTRLLVL.

The chain links TRBV23-1 to TRBJ1-1; maybe TRBD1 (6 bases). TRBV23-1 is an ORF for which the function is uncertain. This CDR3 has 17 amino acids. V dropped 0 bases and J dropped 3 bases, with 17 bases sitting between them. CDR3 DNA: TGCGCCAGCAGTCAATCGTTCGCAGGGGTCCGGGACACTGAAGCTTTCTTT. Protein: CASSQSFAGVRDTEAFF.

J is TRBJ1-5 and V is TRBV27; the D is unclear. This CDR3 contains 15 residues. Trimming took off 6 bases at V and 0 bases at J, with 12 bases between the two ends. Germline CDR1 MNHEY, CDR2 SMNVEV (reference sequence). The CDR3 loop is CASRSTVNSNQPQHF. The CDR3 DNA is TGTGCCAGCAGGTCCACGGTTAATAGCAATCAGCCCCAGCATTTT.

The V call is TRBV9, the J call TRBJ2-7; the match to TRBD1 covers 9 bases. Germline CDR1 reads SGDLS; CDR2 reads YYNGEE. This CDR3 has 14 residues. V lost 5 bases to trimming and J lost 2 bases; unmatched junction nucleotides: 5. CDR3 sequence: CASSSGTGTYEQYF. In DNA form, the CDR3 reads TGTGCCAGCAGTTCCGGGACAGGGACCTACGAGCAGTACTTC.

This clone was seen once. This chain uses TRBV10-3 with TRBJ1-3, with 9 bases identical to TRBD1. The germline V gene encodes CDR1 ENHRY and CDR2 SYGVKD. The junction had 10 bases not matched to a gene; V was cut back by 8 bases and J by 2 bases. This CDR3 contains 16 residues. The CDR3 here is CAIGRTRTGAGNTIYF. For the CDR3, the DNA is TGTGCCATCGGTCGGACTCGGACAGGGGCTGGAAACACCATATATTTT.

This sequence joins TRBV5-6 and TRBJ1-5; D gene unclear. CDR3 length equals 13 residues. V lost 0 bases, J lost 5 bases, and 6 bases lay in between. Germline V gives CDR1 SGHDT, CDR2 YYEEEE. The CDR3, as DNA: TGTGCCAGCAGCTTGGCTCGCGATCAGCCCCAGCATTTT. Translated: CASSLARDQPQHF.

The rearrangement joins TRBV4-2 to TRBJ2-7; TRBD1 aligns across 9 bases. The germline CDR1 and CDR2 sequences are LGHNA and YNFKEQ. This CDR3 has 14 residues. The V gene end was trimmed by 3 bases and the J gene end by 2 bases; junction bases not matched to a gene: 2. This chain's CDR3 is CASSQGQGTYEQYF. In DNA, the CDR3 is TGTGCCAGCAGCCAGGGACAGGGAACCTACGAGCAGTACTTC.

The chain uses TRBV12-3 or TRBV12-4 and TRBJ1-1, with D unclear. V was shortened by 2 bases and J by 4 bases, with 8 bases between the two germline ends. The CDR3 loop spans 13 amino acids. The CDR3 loop reads CASSLSRGTEAFF. CDR3 coding DNA: TGTGCCAGCAGTTTATCCCGGGGCACTGAAGCTTTCTTT.

As DNA, the CDR3 is TGCGCCAGCAGCCTCCCGAGACAGGGGGCTCCTGGGGAGCAGTACTTC. Amino acid sequence: CASSLPRQGAPGEQYF. J is TRBJ2-7 and V is TRBV5-1; 10 nucleotides align to TRBD1. Germline assignment: CDR1 SGHRS and CDR2 YFSETQ. CDR3 length: 16 residues. V shed 4 bases and J 7 bases; nucleotides not matched to a gene: 14.

This chain's CDR3 is CASSPTSGTGYEQYF. DNA for the CDR3: TGTGCCAGCAGTCCCACATCCGGGACAGGTTACGAGCAGTACTTC. J is TRBJ2-7 and V is TRBV28; 8 positions match TRBD1. The CDR3 is 15 amino acids. The germline gives CDR1 MDHEN, CDR2 SYDVKM. V was pared by 5 bases and J by 4 bases, with 10 bases of the junction left unmatched.

The CDR3 is CASSLAGALETQYF. CDR3 sequence (DNA): TGTGCCAGCAGCCTAGCGGGAGCCCTCGAGACCCAGTACTTC. V and J are TRBV28 and TRBJ2-5; 10 bases map to TRBD2. CDR1 and CDR2 (germline): MDHEN, SYDVKM. V shed 6 bases and J 5 bases; nucleotides not matched to a gene: 6. The CDR3 has 14 amino acids.

The J gene is TRBJ2-1, the V gene TRBV18; TRBD1 aligns across 9 bases. V lost 1 base and J lost 9; bases outside the gene matches: 22. The germline gives CDR1 KGHSH, CDR2 LQKENI. CDR3 size: 20 residues. CDR3 residues: CASSPQGISGTGYFFGEQFF. CDR3 in DNA: TGTGCCAGCTCACCACAGGGCATCTCCGGGACAGGGTACTTCTTTGGTGAGCAGTTCTTC.